These T cell receptor beta chains were read from a single sample in a study of OX40 agonist ivuxolimab in advanced cancers. Repertoires were generated with immunoSEQ multiplex PCR, while TCRdb's copy carries only in-frame clones and drops some. The table lists roughly 40,000 clones, approximately 91% of them singletons. Source: CD4+ or CD8+ T cells sorted from blood, taken in a trial of the OX40 agonist ivuxolimab. Receptors were obtained from an adult with an advanced solid tumor such as melanoma, head and neck, liver or kidney cancer. The conserved cysteine and the conserved F or W are not part of the CDR3 here. The order of the fields is V gene, D gene, CDR3 protein. The D gene is left open where the match is weak.

TRBV5-1 TRBD1 ASSPGGLNYEQY
TRBV30 TRBD2 AWSVLSGGARETQY
TRBV28 TRBD1 ASRVEGAWTEAF
TRBV19 TRBD1 ASSNPRDSFQETQY
TRBV2 . ARRLGTRGYT
TRBV30 . AWSSSNNEQF
TRBV7-9 . ASSFEENIQY
TRBV19 . ASSFTLSNQPQH
TRBV28 TRBD1 ASSPNPGTASYEQY
TRBV7-2 . ASSLAVESSYEQY
TRBV30 . AWSELGVGYT
TRBV12-5 . ASGLDMNTEAF
TRBV29-1 TRBD1 SVEFGTAAWDEQF
TRBV30 . AWGDTGELF
TRBV9 TRBD2 ASSTGLSPLYEQY
TRBV11-2 . ASSPSMGEAF
TRBV5-6 . ASSAGRGAYEQY
TRBV7-3 . ASSLVGGWKDTQY
TRBV9 . ASSVGQAGNTEAF
TRBV5-4 TRBD1 ASSLAQGGNTEAF
TRBV7-8 . ASSLVSTEAF
TRBV7-9 . ASSLETISYGYT
TRBV7-6 . ASSLVQGIGYGEQF
TRBV30 . AWSEQAPTQY
TRBV5-6 . ASKAGSDTQY
TRBV5-1 . ASSSGRPGTGELF
TRBV4-1 . ASSQGPGNNYGYT
TRBV19 . ASSMSGFSGANVLT
TRBV28 . ASSFSRGYT
TRBV27 . ASTPDGRPGGYT
TRBV14 . ASSQETGLETQY
TRBV7-9 . ASSFGSFNYGYT
TRBV15 . ATSRDKAPSYEQY
TRBV11-3 . ASSPPQGQGQF
TRBV9 . ASSVAVNSYEQY
TRBV4-1 . ASSQVQGYEQY
TRBV6-5 . ASSRTYVRADTQY
TRBV27 . ASSLGEQY
TRBV19 . ASSPTPGGSTEAF
TRBV15 . ATSRDGGPKKDEQF
TRBV12-5 . ASGTRHGYT
TRBV9 . ASSVEGVSYEQY
TRBV27 TRBD2 ASSKPGLARDTDTQY
TRBV5-5 . ASSLSDYEQY
TRBV7-2 . ASSLGGGIQETQY
TRBV13 TRBD2 ASSLSSGTSTDTQY
TRBV4-1 . ASSLRSASYNEQF
TRBV7-9 TRBD2 ASSLVLAGGYNEQF
TRBV4-1 . ASSRIGGGELF
TRBV28 TRBD1 ATSPTGVTEAF
TRBV7-9 . ASSNAGGRADEQF
TRBV9 . ASSPNWEDTQY